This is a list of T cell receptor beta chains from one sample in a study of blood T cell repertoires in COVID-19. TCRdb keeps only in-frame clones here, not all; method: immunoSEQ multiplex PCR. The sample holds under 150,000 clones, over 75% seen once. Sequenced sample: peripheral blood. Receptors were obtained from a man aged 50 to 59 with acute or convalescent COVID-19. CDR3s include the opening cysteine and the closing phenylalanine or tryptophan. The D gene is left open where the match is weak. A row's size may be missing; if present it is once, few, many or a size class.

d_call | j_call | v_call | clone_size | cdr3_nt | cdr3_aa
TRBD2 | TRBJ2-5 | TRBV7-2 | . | TGTGCCAGCAGAAACAGCGGGAGATTGGAGACCCAGTACTTC | CASRNSGRLETQYF
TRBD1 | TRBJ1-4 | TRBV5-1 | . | TGCGCCAGCAGCTTGCTGGGACAGGGTAATGAAAAACTGTTTTTT | CASSLLGQGNEKLFF
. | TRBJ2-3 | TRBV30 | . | TGTGCCTGGAGCAGGGGTAGGGATACGCAGTATTTT | CAWSRGRDTQYF
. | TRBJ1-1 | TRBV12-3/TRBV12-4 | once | TGTGCCAGCAGTTCGAACTTCCGTGAAGCTTTCTTT | CASSSNFREAFF
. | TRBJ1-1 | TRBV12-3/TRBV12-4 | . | TGTGCCAGCAGTGTAACAGGGCGCACTGAAGCTTTCTTT | CASSVTGRTEAFF
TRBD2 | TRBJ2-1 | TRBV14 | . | TGTGCCAGCAGCCGGATCTCAAAAACTAGCGGGTTATCCTCCTACAATGAGCAGTTCTTC | CASSRISKTSGLSSYNEQFF
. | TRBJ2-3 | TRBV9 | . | TGTGCCAGCAGCCTCTCCACAGATACGCAGTATTTT | CASSLSTDTQYF
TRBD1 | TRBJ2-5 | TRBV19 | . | TGTGCCAGTAGTATACGGACAGGCTTACAAGAGACCCAGTACTTC | CASSIRTGLQETQYF
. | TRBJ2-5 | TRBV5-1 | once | TGCGCCAGCAGCAACAGGACTTTTGGGGGCCGGGGGACCCAGTACTTC | CASSNRTFGGRGTQYF
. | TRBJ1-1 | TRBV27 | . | TGTGCCAGCAAGGGTGGCGGGAGGAAGACTGAAGCTTTCTTT | CASKGGGRKTEAFF